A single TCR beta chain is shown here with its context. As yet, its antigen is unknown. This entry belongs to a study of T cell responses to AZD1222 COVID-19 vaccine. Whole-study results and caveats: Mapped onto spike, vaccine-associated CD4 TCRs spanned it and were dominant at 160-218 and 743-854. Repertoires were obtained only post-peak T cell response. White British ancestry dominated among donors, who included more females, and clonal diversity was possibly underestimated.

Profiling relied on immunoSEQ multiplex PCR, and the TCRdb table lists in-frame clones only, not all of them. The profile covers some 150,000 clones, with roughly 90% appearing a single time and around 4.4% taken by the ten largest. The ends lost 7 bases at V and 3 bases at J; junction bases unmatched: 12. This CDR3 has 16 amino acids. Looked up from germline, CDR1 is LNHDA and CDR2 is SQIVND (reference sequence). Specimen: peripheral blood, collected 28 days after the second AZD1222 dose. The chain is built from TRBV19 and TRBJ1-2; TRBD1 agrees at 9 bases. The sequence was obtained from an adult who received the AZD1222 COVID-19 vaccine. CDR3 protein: CASIPGQGKKDYGYTF. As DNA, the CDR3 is TGTGCCAGTATCCCGGGACAGGGCAAAAAAGACTATGGCTACACCTTC.